What follows are 6 T cell receptor beta chains derived from one specimen sequenced in a study of cytomegalovirus exposure and HLA in healthy donors. The PCR was carried out with 60 Vbeta primers and 13 Jbeta primers. Method: immunoSEQ multiplex PCR; TCRdb's copy keeps in-frame clones and lacks some. Of 200,000 to 300,000 clones in the sample, 84% were seen once. The sample consisted of PBMCs. These receptors all stem from a woman in her forties in good health and CMV-seropositive.

This sequence joins TRBV6-6 and TRBJ1-6; 7 bases align to TRBD1. Germline V gene sequence: CDR1 MNHNY, CDR2 SVGAGI (reference sequence). This CDR3 contains 16 residues. V lost 6 bases and J lost 14; bases outside the gene matches: 19. CDR3 sequence: CASRYGNRDSRGSLHF. CDR3 coding DNA: TGTGCCAGCAGGTATGGGAACCGGGACAGTCGAGGGTCCCTCCACTTT.

Points on this clone: The germline gene is not matched at one end of the junction; a read error may be the cause. The chain recombines TRBV9 with TRBJ2-6; 7 positions agree with TRBD1. The CDR3 contains 16 residues. CDR1 and CDR2 from the germline V gene are SGDLS and YYNGEE. The CDR3 region is CASSYLQGYGANGLTF. The CDR3 DNA reads as TGTGCCAGCAGCTATCTACAGGGGTACGGGGCCAACGGCCTGACTTTC.

V usage is TRBV11-1 and J usage is TRBJ2-2; 9 positions match TRBD1. Trimming took 6 bases from V and 6 from J; bases not matched to a gene: 8. This CDR3 comprises 15 residues. Per the germline V gene, CDR1 is SGHAT and CDR2 is FQDESV (reference sequence). The CDR3, as DNA: TGTGCCAGCAGTCGAACAGGGGGCTGGGCCGGGGAGCTGTTTTTT. It codes for CASSRTGGWAGELFF.

This chain uses TRBV9 with TRBJ2-5; D may be TRBD1 (6 bases). The CDR3 spans 13 residues. Looked up from germline, CDR1 is SGDLS and CDR2 is YYNGEE. V was clipped by 3 bases and J by 2 bases, with 8 bases between them. CDR3 in DNA: TGTGCCAGCAGCGCCCAGGGGCAAGAGACCCAGTACTTC. It specifies CASSAQGQETQYF. Using reference TRBV9 and TRBJ2-5 for the parts outside the CDR3, the full variable domain is DSGVTQTPKHLITATGQRVTLRCSPRSGDLSVYWYQQSLDQGLQFLIQYYNGEERAKGNILERFSAQQFPDLHSELNLSSLELGDSALYFCASSAQGQETQYFGPGTRLLVL.

V is TRBV5-1 and J is TRBJ2-1; TRBD2 aligns across 7 bases. The CDR3 is 12 amino acids. In germline, CDR1 is SGHRS, CDR2 YFSETQ. Germline trimming cut 7 bases from V and 9 bases from J; bases unmatched to any gene: 7. CDR3 coding DNA: TGCGCCAGCTCGCTAGCGGCTGGTGAGCAGTTCTTC. This sequence encodes CASSLAAGEQFF.

The chain carries TRBV7-9 and TRBJ2-2; a weak D match, TRBD2 (5 bases). CDR1 is SEHNR and CDR2 is FQNEAQ in the germline V gene (reference sequence). This CDR3 spans 14 amino acids. Trimming left V 0 bases short and J 6 bases short, with 8 bases between. CDR3 in amino acids: CASSLATIPGELFF. The CDR3, as DNA: TGTGCCAGCAGCTTAGCGACTATTCCCGGGGAGCTGTTTTTT. The variable domain in full, with the rest retrieved from reference TRBV7-9 and TRBJ2-2, is DTGVSQNPRHKITKRGQNVTFRCDPISEHNRLYWYRQTLGQGPEFLTYFQNEAQLEKSRLLSDRFSAERPKGSFSTLEIQRTEQGDSAMYLCASSLATIPGELFFGEGSRLTVL.